A selection of T cell receptor beta chains follows, all from one sample in a study of T-cell reconstitution after alpha-beta-depleted transplantation in children. TCRdb re-called the PCR reads with MiXCR, one entry per CDR3 protein. Of 190,000 or so distinct CDR3 sequences detected, around 6.8% appear once; the ten largest clones hold 3% to 3.5%. The sequenced sample was PBMCs from the stem cell graft donor, obtained from the stem cell graft. The receptors were gathered from a human donor who donated a stem cell graft to a child with Wiskott-Aldrich syndrome. CDR3s include the opening cysteine and the closing phenylalanine or tryptophan. Each record gives: CDR3 protein, CDR3 DNA, D gene, V gene, CDR3 length, J gene, clone size. The D gene is left open where the match is weak. The size of a clone is reported for some rows only, either as once, few or many, or as a class for expanded clones.

CASSLDYNEQFF | TGTGCCAGCAGCTTAGACTACAATGAGCAGTTCTTC | . | TRBV5-1 | 12 | TRBJ2-1 | many
CASSEAGRDEAFF | TGTGCCAGCAGCGAAGCGGGGAGGGATGAAGCTTTCTTT | . | TRBV2 | 13 | TRBJ1-1 | many
CASSLGASGNTIYF | TGTGCCAGCAGTTTAGGAGCGTCTGGAAACACCATATATTTT | . | TRBV28 | 14 | TRBJ1-3 | .
CATSRGPTGGEGYTF | TGTGCCACCAGCAGAGGACCGACAGGGGGCGAGGGCTACACCTTC | TRBD1 | TRBV15 | 15 | TRBJ1-2 | .
CAVRRTLGEGYTF | TGCGCCGTGCGGCGGACACTTGGGGAGGGCTACACCTTC | . | TRBV4-1 | 13 | TRBJ1-2 | many
CSARRDRNTEAFF | TGCAGTGCTAGGCGAGACAGGAACACTGAAGCTTTCTTT | . | TRBV20-1 | 13 | TRBJ1-1 | many
CATSRRPKAGQPQHF | TGTGCCACCAGCAGACGGCCGAAGGCGGGACAGCCCCAGCATTTT | . | TRBV15 | 15 | TRBJ1-5 | many
CASSQDQMNTEAFF | TGTGCCAGCAGCCAAGACCAGATGAACACTGAAGCTTTCTTT | . | TRBV3-1 | 14 | TRBJ1-1 | many
CASSLYRGNTEAFF | TGCGCCAGCAGCTTGTACCGTGGGAACACTGAAGCTTTCTTT | . | TRBV5-1 | 14 | TRBJ1-1 | few
CASSLVGQRETQYF | TGCGCCAGCAGCTTGGTAGGACAGCGAGAGACCCAGTACTTC | . | TRBV5-1 | 14 | TRBJ2-5 | few
CSATPGQGKDTQYF | TGCAGTGCTACCCCGGGACAGGGTAAAGATACGCAGTATTTT | TRBD1 | TRBV20-1 | 14 | TRBJ2-3 | many
CASSRLLAGEGNEQFF | TGTGCCAGCAGCAGACTCCTAGCGGGAGAGGGCAATGAGCAGTTCTTC | TRBD2 | TRBV12-3/TRBV12-4 | 16 | TRBJ2-1 | many
CASSLESYNSPLHF | TGCGCCAGCAGCTTGGAGTCCTATAATTCACCCCTCCACTTT | . | TRBV5-1 | 14 | TRBJ1-6 | few
CASSPRGQAYGYTF | TGTGCCAGCAGTCCGAGGGGACAGGCGTATGGCTACACCTTC | TRBD1 | TRBV6-5 | 14 | TRBJ1-2 | many
CASRPPADQETQYF | TGTGCCAGCAGACCCCCGGCAGACCAAGAGACCCAGTACTTC | . | TRBV27 | 14 | TRBJ2-5 | few
CASSRQTGQNTEAFF | TGCGCCAGCAGCCGACAGACAGGCCAGAACACTGAAGCTTTCTTT | . | TRBV5-1 | 15 | TRBJ1-1 | many
CASSLTAPGEKLFF | TGCGCCAGCAGTCTTACGGCTCCGGGGGAAAAACTGTTTTTT | . | TRBV5-1 | 14 | TRBJ1-4 | many
CASSKIRGAEAFF | TGTGCCAGCAGTAAGATCAGGGGCGCTGAAGCTTTCTTT | . | TRBV6-1 | 13 | TRBJ1-1 | few
CAISAVTRGVETQYF | TGTGCCATCAGCGCGGTCACCAGGGGCGTAGAGACCCAGTACTTC | . | TRBV10-3 | 15 | TRBJ2-5 | many
CSVAQTGEQYF | TGCAGCGTTGCACAAACTGGCGAGCAGTACTTC | . | TRBV29-1 | 11 | TRBJ2-7 | many
CASSRQSTNTGELFF | TGTGCCAGCTCACGACAGTCTACGAACACCGGGGAGCTGTTTTTT | . | TRBV18 | 15 | TRBJ2-2 | .
CASSLRWPASKDDEQYF | TGTGCCAGCAGCTTGCGTTGGCCAGCCTCTAAGGACGACGAGCAGTACTTC | . | TRBV5-5 | 17 | TRBJ2-7 | many
CASSFEVRDRDYEQYF | TGCGCCAGCAGTTTCGAAGTCCGGGACAGGGACTACGAGCAGTACTTC | TRBD1 | TRBV4-1 | 16 | TRBJ2-7 | many
CASSGGVDEQYF | TGCGCCAGCAGCGGGGGTGTTGACGAGCAGTACTTC | . | TRBV5-1 | 12 | TRBJ2-7 | many
CAGGRSGPYEQYF | TGTGCCGGGGGCCGATCGGGCCCCTACGAGCAGTACTTC | . | TRBV2 | 13 | TRBJ2-7 | few
CASSLGASYRYGYTF | TGTGCCAGCAGTTTGGGAGCCTCTTACCGTTATGGCTACACCTTC | . | TRBV12-3/TRBV12-4 | 15 | TRBJ1-2 | many
CASSKAGRANQPQHF | TGTGCCAGCAGCAAAGCGGGGAGGGCGAATCAGCCCCAGCATTTT | . | TRBV21-1 | 15 | TRBJ1-5 | many
CASSPDLTGTVYYEQYF | TGTGCCAGCAGCCCCGATTTAACCGGGACTGTCTACTACGAGCAGTACTTC | . | TRBV27 | 17 | TRBJ2-7 | many
CASSPLRGLQETQYF | TGTGCCAGCAGCCCTCTACGGGGACTCCAAGAGACCCAGTACTTC | . | TRBV28 | 15 | TRBJ2-5 | many
CASSLLAPQSEQFF | TGTGCCAGCAGTTTATTAGCTCCCCAATCTGAGCAGTTCTTC | . | TRBV27 | 14 | TRBJ2-1 | many
CASSLAGRGTKNIQHF | TGCGCCAGCAGCTTGGCCGGGAGGGGAACCAAAAACATTCAGCACTTC | TRBD2 | TRBV5-1 | 16 | TRBJ2-4 | .
CASGSSHGDTQYF | TGCGCCAGCGGCTCGAGTCACGGAGATACGCAGTATTTT | . | TRBV5-1 | 13 | TRBJ2-3 | many
CASRAGGSGDQPQHF | TGTGCCAGCAGGGCCGGGGGCTCAGGGGATCAGCCCCAGCATTTT | . | TRBV25-1 | 15 | TRBJ1-5 | many
CASSPDEPKAFF | TGTGCCAGCAGTCCAGACGAACCTAAAGCTTTCTTT | . | TRBV12-3/TRBV12-4 | 12 | TRBJ1-1 | many
CASSQAGGSYNEQFF | TGCGCCAGCAGCCAAGCGGGGGGGTCCTACAATGAGCAGTTCTTC | TRBD2 | TRBV4-3 | 15 | TRBJ2-1 | many
CASSPGTFSGNTIYF | TGTGCCAGCAGTCCCGGGACGTTCTCTGGAAACACCATATATTTT | . | TRBV12-3/TRBV12-4 | 15 | TRBJ1-3 | few
CASSYEGRTTEAFF | TGTGCCAGCAGTTACGAGGGGAGGACTACTGAAGCTTTCTTT | . | TRBV6-5 | 14 | TRBJ1-1 | many
CASSGATTYTGELFF | TGTGCCAGCAGTGGCGCGACTACCTACACCGGGGAGCTGTTTTTT | . | TRBV12-3/TRBV12-4 | 15 | TRBJ2-2 | .
CASKGGTGAEAFF | TGTGCCAGTAAGGGAGGGACAGGGGCTGAAGCTTTCTTT | TRBD1 | TRBV19 | 13 | TRBJ1-1 | few
CATSSGQSQETQYF | TGTGCCACCAGCAGCGGACAGAGCCAAGAGACCCAGTACTTC | . | TRBV15 | 14 | TRBJ2-5 | many
CASSGDRFNMNTEAFF | TGTGCCAGCAGTGGGGACAGGTTTAACATGAACACTGAAGCTTTCTTT | TRBD1 | TRBV6-1 | 16 | TRBJ1-1 | many
CASSLPGGGPSTDTQYF | TGCGCCAGCAGCTTGCCCGGCGGGGGGCCCAGCACAGATACGCAGTATTTT | TRBD2 | TRBV5-1 | 17 | TRBJ2-3 | many
CASSPGQTNQPQHF | TGTGCCAGCAGCCCGGGACAGACCAATCAGCCCCAGCATTTT | TRBD1 | TRBV7-2 | 14 | TRBJ1-5 | .
CASSHGGYRTEAFF | TGTGCCAGCAGTCATGGGGGGTATCGTACTGAAGCTTTCTTT | . | TRBV27 | 14 | TRBJ1-1 | few
CAWSSSRTEAFF | TGTGCCTGGAGTTCGAGCAGAACTGAAGCTTTCTTT | . | TRBV30 | 12 | TRBJ1-1 | .
CASRGRGRSPLHF | TGTGCCAGCAGAGGGCGGGGGCGATCACCCCTCCACTTT | . | TRBV2 | 13 | TRBJ1-6 | few
CAISEFGGIGGGYGAFF | TGTGCCATCAGTGAATTTGGAGGGATCGGCGGGGGCTATGGAGCTTTCTTT | . | TRBV10-3 | 17 | TRBJ1-1 | many
CASSFGRGYTF | TGTGCCAGCAGTTTTGGCAGGGGCTACACCTTC | . | TRBV12-3/TRBV12-4 | 11 | TRBJ1-2 | many
CASSPWVAYNEQFF | TGTGCCAGCAGTCCCTGGGTAGCATACAATGAGCAGTTCTTC | . | TRBV12-3/TRBV12-4 | 14 | TRBJ2-1 | many
CAISDRQFSYEQYF | TGTGCCATCAGTGATCGACAGTTCTCCTACGAGCAGTACTTC | . | TRBV10-3 | 14 | TRBJ2-7 | many
CASRTNLNTEAFF | TGTGCCAGCAGGACAAACCTGAACACTGAAGCTTTCTTT | . | TRBV11-2 | 13 | TRBJ1-1 | many
CASSRDRGVGSPLHF | TGCGCCAGCAGCCGGGACAGGGGTGTTGGTTCACCCCTCCACTTT | TRBD1 | TRBV4-1 | 15 | TRBJ1-6 | many
CASSLGPGARYEQYF | TGTGCCAGCAGTCTAGGTCCAGGGGCTAGGTACGAGCAGTACTTC | . | TRBV6-5 | 15 | TRBJ2-7 | many
CASSLTSGVNIQYF | TGTGCCAGCAGTTTAACTAGCGGGGTAAACATTCAGTACTTC | TRBD2 | TRBV12-3/TRBV12-4 | 14 | TRBJ2-4 | few
CASSQAAGELFF | TGTGCCAGCAGCCAAGCGGCCGGGGAGCTGTTTTTT | . | TRBV3-1 | 12 | TRBJ2-2 | few
CASSPDRRDGQLGYHEQYF | TGTGCCAGCTCACCAGACCGACGGGACGGACAATTGGGCTACCACGAGCAGTACTTC | . | TRBV18 | 19 | TRBJ2-7 | .